These 29 T cell receptor beta chains were all obtained from the same sample, sequenced in a study of a mutant IDH1 vaccine in newly diagnosed glioma. Their cognate antigens are unknown. Profiled with immunoSEQ multiplex PCR; TCRdb holds only in-frame clones, not every one. The sample has 55,000 to 65,000 clones, 70% to 85% seen once; the top ten hold approximately 3.8%. Time point reported: week 11, during vaccination. Vaccine doses each comprised 300 ug of mutant IDH1 20-mer peptide, with topical imiquimod. Here the sequenced sample was PBMCs, taken from a glioma patient whose treatment included an IDH1 peptide vaccine. All receptors derive from a man aged 30 to 39 with glioma.

The V call is TRBV28, the J call TRBJ1-3; perhaps TRBD1 as D (6 bases). The CDR3 totals 15 residues. V was shortened by 5 bases and J by 4 bases, with 15 bases between the two germline ends. Per germline, CDR1 MDHEN and CDR2 SYDVKM. CDR3 coding DNA: TGTGCCAGCAGTCGCGGGAGGGGGGCCGGAAACACCATATATTTT. As protein: CASSRGRGAGNTIYF.

The V call is TRBV5-1, the J call TRBJ2-2; 7 nucleotides agree with TRBD2. J gave up 5 bases and V 2 bases, and 6 bases lay outside the gene matches. This CDR3 is built from 15 residues. CDR1 is SGHRS and CDR2 is YFSETQ in the germline V gene. In DNA, the CDR3 is TGCGCCAGCAGCTTAGAGGGCGGGAGAACCGGGGAGCTGTTTTTT. Its protein product is CASSLEGGRTGELFF. Filled out from reference TRBV5-1 and TRBJ2-2, the complete variable domain reads KAGVTQTPRYLIKTRGQQVTLSCSPISGHRSVSWYQQTPGQGLQFLFEYFSETQRNKGNFPGRFSGRQFSNSRSEMNVSTLELGDSALYLCASSLEGGRTGELFFGEGSRLTVL.

The rearrangement joins TRBV5-1 to TRBJ2-2, with D perhaps matching TRBD1 (5 bases). Germline values: CDR1 SGHRS, CDR2 YFSETQ. The CDR3 extends over 15 amino acids. The ends were cut back, 2 bases at V and 4 bases at J, with 12 bases in the middle. In nucleotides, the CDR3 is TGCGCCAGCAGCTTTGCGCAGGGCGTCACCGGGGAGCTGTTTTTT. Its protein is CASSFAQGVTGELFF.

This chain links TRBV20-1 with TRBJ1-1; the D gene is possibly TRBD1 (6 bases). The CDR3 spans 11 residues. Between the trimmed V and J ends, which lost 6 bases and 10 bases, there was a span of 15 bases. CDR1 and CDR2 (germline): DFQATT, SNEGSKA (reference sequence). This CDR3 reads CSAAQGRGAFF. The CDR3, as DNA: TGCAGTGCGGCACAGGGCAGAGGAGCTTTCTTT.

The J gene is TRBJ1-1, the V gene TRBV5-6; 12 bases fit TRBD1. V trimming: 4 bases; J trimming: 3 bases; junction bases outside the gene matches: 4. The CDR3 runs to 15 residues. Germline values: CDR1 SGHDT, CDR2 YYEEEE. In DNA form, the CDR3 reads TGTGCCAGCAGCCCCGGGACAGGGGGCCACACTGAAGCTTTCTTT. Protein sequence: CASSPGTGGHTEAFF.

V is TRBV6-1 and J is TRBJ2-3; tentative D call: TRBD2 (6 bases). This CDR3 comprises 14 residues. Deletions cut 2 bases from V and 6 bases from J, with 12 bases between. Germline V gene data show CDR1 as MNHNS and CDR2 as SASEGT. As DNA, the CDR3 is TGTGCCAGCAGTGAAAGGCTAGCGATTGATACGCAGTATTTT. Its translation is CASSERLAIDTQYF.

This chain uses TRBV14 with TRBJ2-7; 8 nucleotides agree with TRBD1. CDR3 length: 13 residues. Germline V gives CDR1 SGHDN, CDR2 FVKESK. Trimming cost V 10 bases and J 1 base; bases outside gene matches: 6. The CDR3: CATSHRGSYEQYF. As DNA, the CDR3 is TGTGCCACTTCCCACAGGGGGTCCTACGAGCAGTACTTC.

This sequence joins TRBV7-8 and TRBJ1-1; no firm D call. Germline-derived CDR1 and CDR2 are SGHVS and FQNEAQ. V was shortened by 2 bases and J by 1 base, with 8 bases between the two germline ends. This CDR3 has 14 amino acids. CDR3 in DNA: TGTGCCAGCAGCTTATCGTCACCGAACACTGAAGCTTTCTTT. Its translation: CASSLSSPNTEAFF.

This clone was seen a few times. The chain is built from TRBV7-9 and TRBJ2-1; D perhaps matches TRBD2 (6 bases). This CDR3 has 16 amino acids. Germline V gene data show CDR1 as SEHNR and CDR2 as FQNEAQ (reference sequence). V gave up 1 base and J gave up 12 bases, with 22 bases separating them. The CDR3 DNA reads TGTGCCAGCAGCTTAGTATCGGGGACTCCTGAACGTGGGCAGTTCTTC. Translated: CASSLVSGTPERGQFF.

The chain combines TRBV27 with TRBJ2-7, with 8 bases that match TRBD1. With V trimmed by 2 bases and J by 3 bases, 6 bases remained unmatched. Germline CDR1 reads MNHEY; CDR2 reads SMNVEV (reference sequence). The CDR3 length is 15 residues. This CDR3 is CASSLTGTGRYEQYF. CDR3 coding DNA: TGTGCCAGCAGTTTAACCGGGACAGGCCGCTACGAGCAGTACTTC.

CDR3 region: CAWSVRGTTDTQYF. CDR3 bases: TGTGCCTGGAGTGTACGGGGGACCACAGATACGCAGTATTTT. V gene TRBV30 combines with J gene TRBJ2-3; TRBD2 might be the D (6 bases). Germline CDR1 reads GTSNPN; CDR2 reads SVGIG (reference sequence). The V gene lost 0 bases and the J gene lost 2 bases, with 9 bases spanning the gap. CDR3 size: 14 residues.

The chain carries TRBV28 and TRBJ1-1; no firm D call. This CDR3 has 13 residues. Trimming removed 0 bases at V and 5 bases at J, with 7 bases between. Germline V CDR1 and CDR2: MDHEN, SYDVKM. The CDR3 protein is CASSLWVGTEAFF. Here the CDR3 DNA reads TGTGCCAGCAGTTTATGGGTGGGGACTGAAGCTTTCTTT.

The chain recombines TRBV1 with TRBJ2-2; TRBD2 is the table's D call, not checked against the DNA. TRBV1 is flagged as a pseudogene. The CDR3 runs 18 residues. Here the CDR3 reads CTSSQEPIAERGTGELFF. The DNA for the CDR3 is TGCACCAGCAGCCAAGAGCCTATAGCGGAGCGGGGCACCGGGGAGCTGTTTTTT.

This rearrangement joins TRBV5-1 to TRBJ2-5; D might be TRBD1 (5 bases). The CDR3 has 15 amino acids. Germline loops: CDR1 SGHRS, CDR2 YFSETQ. The germline V and J ends were trimmed by 4 bases and 5 bases, with 18 bases remaining between them. CDR3 in amino acids: CASSTQTVRHETQYF. Here the CDR3 DNA reads TGCGCCAGCAGCACTCAGACAGTCAGGCACGAGACCCAGTACTTC.

In this sample, this clone turned up once. This chain connects TRBV5-1 to TRBJ2-7, with TRBD1 matching 8 bases. This CDR3 contains 16 residues. V shed 4 bases and J 12 bases; nucleotides not matched to a gene: 21. Germline values: CDR1 SGHRS, CDR2 YFSETQ. CDR3 nucleotide sequence: TGCGCCAGCAGCCTCCAGGCCGGGACAGGATCGGGACGGTGGTACTTC. Protein sequence: CASSLQAGTGSGRWYF.

This clone was seen only a few times. V is TRBV28 and J is TRBJ2-1; the match to TRBD2 covers 10 bases. The CDR3 is made up of 15 amino acids. V lost 7 bases, J lost 7 bases, and 10 bases stayed unmatched. From germline, CDR1 is MDHEN and CDR2 SYDVKM. The CDR3, as DNA: TGTGCCAGCACCTCTACTAGCGGGGCCCGGAATGAGCAGTTCTTC. Translation gives CASTSTSGARNEQFF. The full variable domain, with the rest looked up from reference TRBV28 and TRBJ2-1, is DVKVTQSSRYLVKRTGEKVFLECVQDMDHENMFWYRQDPGLGLRLIYFSYDVKMKEKGDIPEGYSVSREKKERFSLILESASTNQTSMYLCASTSTSGARNEQFFGPGTRLTVL.

V usage is TRBV28 and J usage is TRBJ1-2, with a possible D match to TRBD1 (5 bases). There are 15 residues in the CDR3. V shed 4 bases and J shed 1 base, with 13 bases lying between them. Looked up from germline, CDR1 is MDHEN and CDR2 is SYDVKM. The CDR3 protein is CASSSAFRGNYGYTF. CDR3 bases: TGTGCCAGCAGTTCCGCCTTTAGGGGTAACTATGGCTACACCTTC.

This chain connects TRBV6-6 to TRBJ1-2, with unresolved D. The CDR3 consists of 14 residues. Germline V gives CDR1 MNHNY, CDR2 SVGAGI (reference sequence). V dropped 0 bases and J dropped 2 bases, with 7 bases sitting between them. In DNA, the CDR3 is TGTGCCAGCAGTTACTCGATTAGGAACTATGGCTACACCTTC. Translated: CASSYSIRNYGYTF.

The chain carries TRBV7-8 and TRBJ2-7; 8 nucleotides align to TRBD1. Unmatched junction bases numbered 4, after V lost 2 bases and J lost 4 bases. The CDR3 length is 14 residues. Per germline, CDR1 SGHVS and CDR2 FQNEAQ. The CDR3 DNA reads as TGTGCCAGCAGCTTAAGGACAGGGCCGTACGAGCAGTACTTC. Its protein is CASSLRTGPYEQYF.

J is TRBJ2-1 and V is TRBV28, with TRBD1 identical over 8 bases. The CDR3 is 13 residues long. V lost 6 bases and J lost 5; bases outside the gene matches: 3. CDR1 MDHEN and CDR2 SYDVKM come from the germline V gene. The CDR3: CASRRTGNNEQFF. The CDR3 DNA is TGTGCCAGCAGACGGACAGGGAACAATGAGCAGTTCTTC.

The chain employs TRBV6-5 and TRBJ1-5; no reliable D call. CDR1 is MNHEY, CDR2 SVGAGI, per germline. The CDR3 runs 14 residues. V was clipped by 2 bases and J by 7 bases, with 12 bases between them. The CDR3 DNA follows: TGTGCCAGCAGTTACCGAGAGGGCGGCCAGCCCCAGCATTTT. Its protein product is CASSYREGGQPQHF.

The CDR3 DNA sequence: TGCGCCAGCAGTCATCCCGTAGGAAGCAACAATGAGCAGTTCTTC. Its protein is CASSHPVGSNNEQFF. The chain links TRBV10-2 to TRBJ2-1; D not certain. This CDR3 has 15 amino acids. The ends were cut back, 5 bases at V and 5 bases at J, with 16 bases in the middle. Looked up from germline, CDR1 is WSHSY and CDR2 is SAAADI.

The chain combines TRBV5-5 with TRBJ2-7; 7 bases map to TRBD2. V lost 5 bases and J lost 6; bases outside the gene matches: 2. Looked up from germline, CDR1 is SGHKS and CDR2 is YYEKEE (reference sequence). The CDR3 has 11 residues. The CDR3 protein is CASSGGVEQYF. In DNA, the CDR3 is TGTGCCAGCAGTGGGGGGGTCGAGCAGTACTTC.

The rearrangement uses TRBV4-1 and TRBJ2-1, with 7 positions matching TRBD1. J lost 7 bases, V lost 4 bases, and 10 bases had no gene match. This CDR3 has 15 amino acids. Germline lookup yields CDR1 MGHRA and CDR2 YSYEKL. CDR3 in amino acids: CASSPRGTVGNEQFF. Here the CDR3 DNA reads TGCGCCAGCAGCCCAAGGGGGACAGTCGGGAATGAGCAGTTCTTC.

This clone was counted between two and nine times. The CDR3 loop reads CASSQGARISNQPQHF. The DNA for the CDR3 is TGCGCCAGCAGTCAAGGCGCGAGAATTAGCAATCAGCCCCAGCATTTT. V is TRBV23-1 and J is TRBJ1-5; D uncertain. TRBV23-1 falls under the ORF class, with uncertain function. V lost 2 bases to trimming and J lost 0 bases, with 11 bases between them. The CDR3 is 16 amino acids.

The V and J genes are TRBV7-9 and TRBJ2-5; tentatively, D is TRBD1 (6 bases). The germline V gene encodes CDR1 SEHNR and CDR2 FQNEAQ (reference sequence). The CDR3 is made up of 16 amino acids. The V end was cut by 5 bases, the J end by 5 bases, with 21 bases between. The CDR3 DNA reads as TGTGCCAGCAGCCCAGGGTCGGGACAAAACCGGGAGACCCAGTACTTC. This codes for CASSPGSGQNRETQYF.

The chain couples TRBV9 to TRBJ2-5; possibly TRBD2 for D (5 bases). The last part of the DNA fits TRBJ2-7 better; the J call may be wrong. This CDR3 has 14 amino acids. Germline V gene sequence: CDR1 SGDLS, CDR2 YYNGEE. CDR3 nucleotides: TGTGCCAGCAGCGTTCTTCCTCGGGATTACGAGCAGTACTTC. Encoded protein: CASSVLPRDYEQYF.

The gene calls are TRBV6-5 and TRBJ2-1; D is unclear. Trimming left V 4 bases short and J 0 bases short, with 13 bases between. The CDR3 loop spans 16 amino acids. Germline-derived CDR1 and CDR2 are MNHEY and SVGAGI. The chain's CDR3 is CASSSQDRSSYNEQFF. CDR3 DNA: TGTGCCAGCAGTTCCCAGGACCGGAGCTCCTACAATGAGCAGTTCTTC.

The chain couples TRBV9 to TRBJ2-1; 14 nucleotides line up with TRBD2. CDR3 length: 17 residues. From germline, CDR1 is SGDLS and CDR2 YYNGEE. V trimming: 3 bases; J trimming: 6 bases; junction bases outside the gene matches: 8. CDR3 sequence: CASSAPLGLAGANEQFF. Here the CDR3 DNA reads TGTGCCAGCAGCGCCCCGCTGGGACTAGCGGGAGCCAATGAGCAGTTCTTC.